The T cell receptor (beta chain) under discussion was sequenced for a study of regulatory T cells in long-lasting Graves disease. General study results and limits: Those with persistent Graves' had less TCR diversity than newly diagnosed patients. Patients with persistent disease showed a bias toward TRBV28, TRBJ1-2 and TRBJ2-5.

Construction of the TCR beta libraries employed iRepertoire HTBI primers in conjunction with Arm-PCR of CDR3 regions. Source study methods: Identification yielded about 66 TRBV and 14 TRBJ segments across samples. TCRdb redid the calling of the multiplex PCR reads with MiXCR, one entry per CDR3 protein. TCRdb's processing, not the authors', yielded these V and J calls. The data contain roughly 360,000 distinct CDR3 sequences, approximately 25% of them singletons. Of note for this clonotype: Its antigen is undetermined.

The germline V gene encodes CDR1 SGDLS and CDR2 YYNGEE. The trim removed 0 bases at V and 4 bases at J, leaving 3 bases unmatched. This CDR3 spans 14 amino acids. Time point given: persistent/refractory GD, antithyroid drugs over 5 years with positive TRAb. There was RNA extracted from PBMCs, and the TCR library was made from it. The gene calls are TRBV9 and TRBJ2-5; TRBD2 aligns across 7 bases. Sequenced here: peripheral blood mononuclear cells (PBMCs), sampled when the disease was refractory, from a patient treated with antithyroid drugs. This TCR was recovered from a woman in her 40s with Graves disease. For the CDR3, the DNA is TGTGCCAGCAGCGTAGCGGGGGGAACAGAGACCCAGTACTTC. Residues: CASSVAGGTETQYF.